These T cell receptor beta chains were read from a single sample in a study of CXCR3-negative and CXCR3-positive naive CD8 T cells. No DNA is given; TCRdb re-called the 5' RACE reads and lists each CDR3 protein once. The sample has tens of thousands of distinct CDR3 sequences; the top ten hold around 0.51%. The specimen sequenced was naive CXCR3+ CD8+ T cells from blood. The origin of the receptors is a human donor in good health. Some clones in this sample may be carry-over from other donors' samples. Both conserved end residues are part of each CDR3.

j_gene: TRBJ2-3; v_gene: TRBV7-2; len: 16; CDR3aa: CASSLPFELSTDTQYF
j_gene: TRBJ2-7; v_gene: TRBV7-6; len: 15; CDR3aa: CASSPTGYGSYEQYF
j_gene: TRBJ2-3; v_gene: TRBV7-8; len: 14; CDR3aa: CASSWRGGTDTQYF
j_gene: TRBJ2-1; v_gene: TRBV29-1; len: 13; CDR3aa: CSAGTSSYNEQFF
j_gene: TRBJ2-5; v_gene: TRBV20-1; len: 15; CDR3aa: CSARDWAGVQETQYF
j_gene: TRBJ2-2; v_gene: TRBV24-1; len: 14; CDR3aa: CATGGGEHTGELFF
j_gene: TRBJ2-5; v_gene: TRBV7-9; len: 13; CDR3aa: CASSLDFSETQYF
j_gene: TRBJ2-4; v_gene: TRBV28; len: 15; CDR3aa: CASSPSGTEKNIQYF
j_gene: TRBJ2-1; v_gene: TRBV20-1; len: 19; CDR3aa: CSARDEVRGGRPPYNEQFF
j_gene: TRBJ1-2; v_gene: TRBV29-1; len: 12; CDR3aa: CSGVGGDVGYTF
j_gene: TRBJ2-2; v_gene: TRBV29-1; len: 12; CDR3aa: CSVLIWSGELFF
j_gene: TRBJ2-1; v_gene: TRBV4-3; len: 15; CDR3aa: CASSQTSGTYNEQFF
j_gene: TRBJ2-7; v_gene: TRBV10-1; len: 13; CDR3aa: CASRGRNYYEQYF
j_gene: TRBJ2-7; v_gene: TRBV7-9; len: 15; CDR3aa: CASSFGQGRSYEQYF
j_gene: TRBJ2-7; v_gene: TRBV10-3; len: 14; CDR3aa: CAIRLPGQGNEQYF
j_gene: TRBJ2-7; v_gene: TRBV27; len: 13; CDR3aa: CASSLDPLGEQYF
j_gene: TRBJ2-3; v_gene: TRBV15; len: 14; CDR3aa: CATRAETGLDTQYF
j_gene: TRBJ2-1; v_gene: TRBV9; len: 14; CDR3aa: CASSVVPSHNEQFF
j_gene: TRBJ1-1; v_gene: TRBV7-9; len: 12; CDR3aa: CASTPGNTEAFF
j_gene: TRBJ2-7; v_gene: TRBV20-1; len: 17; CDR3aa: CSARDGLAGSVIYEQYF
j_gene: TRBJ2-2; v_gene: TRBV21-1; len: 16; CDR3aa: CATESRPTKRAGELFF
j_gene: TRBJ2-1; v_gene: TRBV12-3/TRBV12-4; len: 18; CDR3aa: CASSFSSGLAGNPSEQFF
j_gene: TRBJ1-1; v_gene: TRBV5-1; len: 15; CDR3aa: CASSVYGGPNTEAFF
j_gene: TRBJ2-1; v_gene: TRBV7-2; len: 16; CDR3aa: CASSNPGQGSFDEQFF
j_gene: TRBJ1-4; v_gene: TRBV29-1; len: 13; CDR3aa: CSVVPAGHEKLFF
j_gene: TRBJ2-1; v_gene: TRBV7-9; len: 16; CDR3aa: CASSLGSRQTNNEQFF
j_gene: TRBJ2-1; v_gene: TRBV11-3; len: 18; CDR3aa: CASSPGQQIPSSYNEQFF
j_gene: TRBJ2-1; v_gene: TRBV7-9; len: 16; CDR3aa: CASSLYSGGAGDEQFF
j_gene: TRBJ2-7; v_gene: TRBV7-9; len: 16; CDR3aa: CASSFTGTVGSYEQYF
j_gene: TRBJ1-1; v_gene: TRBV20-1; len: 11; CDR3aa: CRGDWNTEAFF
j_gene: TRBJ2-3; v_gene: TRBV27; len: 15; CDR3aa: CASRGLAGITDTQYF
j_gene: TRBJ2-1; v_gene: TRBV27; len: 13; CDR3aa: CAGSLYPGGEQFF
j_gene: TRBJ2-2; v_gene: TRBV6-6; len: 13; CDR3aa: CASSHSYTGELFF
j_gene: TRBJ2-7; v_gene: TRBV28; len: 16; CDR3aa: CASSFGQADEYYEQYF
j_gene: TRBJ1-4; v_gene: TRBV7-9; len: 13; CDR3aa: CASSFRGRGKLFF
j_gene: TRBJ2-1; v_gene: TRBV20-1; len: 12; CDR3aa: CSPWAGNNEQFF
j_gene: TRBJ2-5; v_gene: TRBV6-1; len: 15; CDR3aa: CASVTGTHHQETQYF
j_gene: TRBJ2-3; v_gene: TRBV28; len: 17; CDR3aa: CASSWSEGPEGTDTQYF
j_gene: TRBJ2-1; v_gene: TRBV5-1; len: 15; CDR3aa: CASSSNRDSSYEQFF
j_gene: TRBJ2-2; v_gene: TRBV29-1; len: 14; CDR3aa: CSVGLAGGPEELFF
j_gene: TRBJ2-1; v_gene: TRBV7-3; len: 17; CDR3aa: CASSPHSGGGSYNEQFF
j_gene: TRBJ2-1; v_gene: TRBV12-3/TRBV12-4; len: 15; CDR3aa: CASSASGSLFEEQFF
j_gene: TRBJ2-1; v_gene: TRBV28; len: 14; CDR3aa: CASSWTSGSGEQFF
j_gene: TRBJ2-5; v_gene: TRBV7-6; len: 14; CDR3aa: CARSGTGGLETQYF
j_gene: TRBJ2-1; v_gene: TRBV6-2/TRBV6-3; len: 17; CDR3aa: CASSYSIRTGGAGEQFF
j_gene: TRBJ2-1; v_gene: TRBV7-3; len: 13; CDR3aa: CASSPNPDNEQFF
j_gene: TRBJ2-1; v_gene: TRBV15; len: 14; CDR3aa: CATSSGASYNEQFF
j_gene: TRBJ2-7; v_gene: TRBV2; len: 14; CDR3aa: CASSIPSGSYEQYF
j_gene: TRBJ2-6; v_gene: TRBV12-3/TRBV12-4; len: 15; CDR3aa: CASSREGSGANVLTF
j_gene: TRBJ2-7; v_gene: TRBV4-1; len: 14; CDR3aa: CASSQVYGSYEQYF
j_gene: TRBJ2-1; v_gene: TRBV15; len: 15; CDR3aa: CATSSSHEPYNEQFF
j_gene: TRBJ1-6; v_gene: TRBV6-5; len: 19; CDR3aa: CASSYSRLTERTYNSPLHF
j_gene: TRBJ2-4; v_gene: TRBV7-2; len: 15; CDR3aa: CASSRNGAVKNIQYF
j_gene: TRBJ2-7; v_gene: TRBV20-1; len: 13; CDR3aa: CSARENRGAEQYF